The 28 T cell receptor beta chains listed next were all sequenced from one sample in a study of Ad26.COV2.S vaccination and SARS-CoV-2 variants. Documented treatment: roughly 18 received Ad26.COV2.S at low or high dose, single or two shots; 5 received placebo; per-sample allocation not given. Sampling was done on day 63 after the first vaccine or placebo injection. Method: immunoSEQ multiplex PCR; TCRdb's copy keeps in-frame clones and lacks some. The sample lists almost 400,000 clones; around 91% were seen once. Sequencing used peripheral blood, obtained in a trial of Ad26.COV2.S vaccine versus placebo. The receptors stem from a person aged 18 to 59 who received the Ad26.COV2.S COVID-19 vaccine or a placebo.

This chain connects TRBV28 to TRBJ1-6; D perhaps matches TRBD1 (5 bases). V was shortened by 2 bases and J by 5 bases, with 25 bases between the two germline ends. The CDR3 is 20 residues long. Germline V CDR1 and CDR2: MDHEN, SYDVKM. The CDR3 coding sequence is TGTGCCAGCAGTTTACAGGGTCGGGTAAAGATTGAAGGTGATAATTCACCCCTCCACTTT. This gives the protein CASSLQGRVKIEGDNSPLHF.

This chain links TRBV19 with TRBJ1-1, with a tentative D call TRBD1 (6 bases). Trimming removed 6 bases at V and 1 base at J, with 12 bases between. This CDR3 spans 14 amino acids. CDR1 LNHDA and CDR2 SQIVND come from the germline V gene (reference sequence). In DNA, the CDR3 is TGTGCCAGTAGGATCACAGGGACGAACACTGAAGCTTTCTTT. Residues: CASRITGTNTEAFF.

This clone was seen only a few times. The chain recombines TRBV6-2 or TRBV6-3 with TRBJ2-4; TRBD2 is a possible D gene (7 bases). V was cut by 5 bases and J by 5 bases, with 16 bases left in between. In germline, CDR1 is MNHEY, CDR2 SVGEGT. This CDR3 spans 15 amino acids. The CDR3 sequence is CASSHPRGGENIQYF. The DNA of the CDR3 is TGTGCCAGCAGTCACCCTAGGGGGGGAGAAAACATTCAGTACTTC.

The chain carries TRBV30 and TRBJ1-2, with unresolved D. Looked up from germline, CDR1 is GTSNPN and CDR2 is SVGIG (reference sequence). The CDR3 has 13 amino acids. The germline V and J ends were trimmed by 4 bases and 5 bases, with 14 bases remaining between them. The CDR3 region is CAWTTARRYGYTF. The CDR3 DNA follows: TGTGCCTGGACCACAGCCCGGAGATATGGCTACACCTTC.

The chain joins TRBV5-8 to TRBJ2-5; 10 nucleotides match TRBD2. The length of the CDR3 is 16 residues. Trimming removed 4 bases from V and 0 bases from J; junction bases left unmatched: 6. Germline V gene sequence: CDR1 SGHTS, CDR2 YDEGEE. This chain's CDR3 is CASSLGLADNQETQYF. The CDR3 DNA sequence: TGTGCCAGCAGCCTAGGACTAGCGGACAACCAAGAGACCCAGTACTTC.

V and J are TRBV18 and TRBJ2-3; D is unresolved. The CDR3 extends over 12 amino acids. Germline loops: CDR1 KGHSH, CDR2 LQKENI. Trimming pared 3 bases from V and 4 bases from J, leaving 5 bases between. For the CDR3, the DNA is TGTGCCAGCTCACCCTTCTCAGATACGCAGTATTTT. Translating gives CASSPFSDTQYF.

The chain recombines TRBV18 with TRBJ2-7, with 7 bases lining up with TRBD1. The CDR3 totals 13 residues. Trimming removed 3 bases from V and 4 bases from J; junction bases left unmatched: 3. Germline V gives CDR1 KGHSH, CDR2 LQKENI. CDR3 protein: CASSPGTEYEQYF. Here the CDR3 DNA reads TGTGCCAGCTCACCGGGGACAGAATACGAGCAGTACTTC.

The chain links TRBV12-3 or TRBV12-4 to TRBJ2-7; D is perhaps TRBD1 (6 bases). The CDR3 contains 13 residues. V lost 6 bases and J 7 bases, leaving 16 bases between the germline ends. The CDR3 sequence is CASSRDTPGEQYF. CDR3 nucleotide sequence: TGTGCCAGCAGCCGGGACACCCCCGGGGAGCAGTACTTC.

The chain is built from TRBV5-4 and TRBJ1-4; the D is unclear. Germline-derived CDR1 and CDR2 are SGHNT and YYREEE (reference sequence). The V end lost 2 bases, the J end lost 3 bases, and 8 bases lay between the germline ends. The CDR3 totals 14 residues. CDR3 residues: CASSLSGSNEKLFF. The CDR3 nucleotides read TGTGCCAGCAGCTTATCGGGGTCTAATGAAAAACTGTTTTTT.

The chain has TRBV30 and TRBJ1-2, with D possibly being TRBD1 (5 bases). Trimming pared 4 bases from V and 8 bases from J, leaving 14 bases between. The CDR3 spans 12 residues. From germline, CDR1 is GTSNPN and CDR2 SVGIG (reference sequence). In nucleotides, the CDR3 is TGTGCCTGGAAGTCAGGGCACGAAGGCTACACCTTC. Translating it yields CAWKSGHEGYTF.

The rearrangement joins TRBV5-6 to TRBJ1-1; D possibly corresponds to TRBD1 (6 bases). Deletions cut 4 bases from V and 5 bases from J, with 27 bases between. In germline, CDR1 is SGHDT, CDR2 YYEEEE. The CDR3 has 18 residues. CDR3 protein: CASSPSLLYRVQVTEAFF. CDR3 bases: TGTGCCAGCAGCCCCAGTCTGCTTTACAGGGTTCAAGTTACTGAAGCTTTCTTT.

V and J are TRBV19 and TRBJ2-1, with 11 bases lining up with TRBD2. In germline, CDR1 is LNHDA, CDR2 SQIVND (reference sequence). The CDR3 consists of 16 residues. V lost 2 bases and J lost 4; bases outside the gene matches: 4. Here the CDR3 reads CASSILAGGPYNEQFF. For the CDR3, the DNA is TGTGCCAGTAGTATACTAGCGGGAGGACCATACAATGAGCAGTTCTTC.

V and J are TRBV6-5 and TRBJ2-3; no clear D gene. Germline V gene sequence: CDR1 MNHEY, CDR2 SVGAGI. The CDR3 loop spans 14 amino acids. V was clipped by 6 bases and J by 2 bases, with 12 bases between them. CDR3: CASSKTLFTDTQYF. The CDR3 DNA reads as TGTGCCAGCAGCAAAACCCTATTCACAGATACGCAGTATTTT.

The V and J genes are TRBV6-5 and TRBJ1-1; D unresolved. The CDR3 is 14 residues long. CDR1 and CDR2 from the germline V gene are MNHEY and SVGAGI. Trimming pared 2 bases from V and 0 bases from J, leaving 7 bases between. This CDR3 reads CASSYRGLNTEAFF. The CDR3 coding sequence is TGTGCCAGCAGTTACCGCGGATTGAACACTGAAGCTTTCTTT.

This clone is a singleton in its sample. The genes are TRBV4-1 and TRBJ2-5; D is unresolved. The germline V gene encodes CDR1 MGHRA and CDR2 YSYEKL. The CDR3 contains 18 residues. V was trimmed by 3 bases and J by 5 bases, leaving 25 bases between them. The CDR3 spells CASSQLGSGPARTETQYF. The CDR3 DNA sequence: TGCGCCAGCAGCCAGTTAGGGTCCGGACCGGCTAGAACGGAGACCCAGTACTTC.

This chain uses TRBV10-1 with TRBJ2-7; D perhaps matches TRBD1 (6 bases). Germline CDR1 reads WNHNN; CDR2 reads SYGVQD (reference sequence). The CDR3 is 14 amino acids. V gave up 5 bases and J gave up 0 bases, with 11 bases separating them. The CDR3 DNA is TGCGCCAGCAGTACAGGGTCGAGCTCCTACGAGCAGTACTTC. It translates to CASSTGSSSYEQYF.

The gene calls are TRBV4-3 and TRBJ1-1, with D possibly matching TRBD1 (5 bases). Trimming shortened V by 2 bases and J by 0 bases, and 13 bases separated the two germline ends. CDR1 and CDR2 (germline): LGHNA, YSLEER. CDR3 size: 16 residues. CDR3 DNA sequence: TGCGCCAGCAGCCAATTTGCGCGGGGGGTGAACACTGAAGCTTTCTTT. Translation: CASSQFARGVNTEAFF.

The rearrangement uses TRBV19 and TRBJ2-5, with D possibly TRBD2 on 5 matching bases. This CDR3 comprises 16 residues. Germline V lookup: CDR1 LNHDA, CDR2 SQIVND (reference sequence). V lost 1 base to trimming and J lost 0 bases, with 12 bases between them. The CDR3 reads CASSIAEATYQETQYF. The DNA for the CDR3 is TGTGCCAGTAGTATAGCGGAGGCCACGTACCAAGAGACCCAGTACTTC.

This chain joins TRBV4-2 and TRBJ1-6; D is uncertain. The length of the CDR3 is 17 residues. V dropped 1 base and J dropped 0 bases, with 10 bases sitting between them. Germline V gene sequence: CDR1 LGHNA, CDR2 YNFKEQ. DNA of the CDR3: TGTGCCAGCAGCCAAGGCGATCTCAGCTCCTATAATTCACCCCTCCACTTT. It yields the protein CASSQGDLSSYNSPLHF.

CDR3 protein: CASSALAGVEQFF. CDR3 nucleotides: TGTGCCAGCAGCGCTTTAGCGGGAGTTGAGCAGTTCTTC. The chain carries TRBV7-2 and TRBJ2-1; TRBD2 aligns across 9 bases. The CDR3 has 13 amino acids. J gave up 9 bases and V 5 bases, and 5 bases lay outside the gene matches. Germline V gene lookup returns CDR1 SGHTA and CDR2 FQGNSA.

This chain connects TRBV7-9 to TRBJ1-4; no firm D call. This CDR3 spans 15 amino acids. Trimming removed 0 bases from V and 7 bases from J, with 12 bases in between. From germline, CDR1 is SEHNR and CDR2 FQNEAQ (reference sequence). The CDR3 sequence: CASSLAGGLSEKLFF. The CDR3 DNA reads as TGTGCCAGCAGCTTAGCCGGAGGGTTGAGTGAAAAACTGTTTTTT. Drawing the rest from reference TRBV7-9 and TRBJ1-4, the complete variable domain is DTGVSQNPRHKITKRGQNVTFRCDPISEHNRLYWYRQTLGQGPEFLTYFQNEAQLEKSRLLSDRFSAERPKGSFSTLEIQRTEQGDSAMYLCASSLAGGLSEKLFFGSGTQLSVL.

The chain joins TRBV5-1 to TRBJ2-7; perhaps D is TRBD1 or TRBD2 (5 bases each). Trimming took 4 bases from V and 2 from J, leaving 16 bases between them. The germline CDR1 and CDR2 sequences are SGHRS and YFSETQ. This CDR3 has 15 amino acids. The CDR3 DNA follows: TGCGCCAGCAGCCAGGGATCGGGACGAACCTACGAGCAGTACTTC. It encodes CASSQGSGRTYEQYF. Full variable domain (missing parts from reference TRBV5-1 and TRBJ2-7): KAGVTQTPRYLIKTRGQQVTLSCSPISGHRSVSWYQQTPGQGLQFLFEYFSETQRNKGNFPGRFSGRQFSNSRSEMNVSTLELGDSALYLCASSQGSGRTYEQYFGPGTRLTVT.

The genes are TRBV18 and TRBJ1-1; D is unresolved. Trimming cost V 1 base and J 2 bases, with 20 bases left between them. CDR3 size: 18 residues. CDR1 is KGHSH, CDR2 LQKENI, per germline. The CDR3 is CASSPQPGQTGVNTEAFF. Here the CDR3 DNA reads TGTGCCAGCTCACCACAGCCCGGGCAGACTGGGGTAAACACTGAAGCTTTCTTT.

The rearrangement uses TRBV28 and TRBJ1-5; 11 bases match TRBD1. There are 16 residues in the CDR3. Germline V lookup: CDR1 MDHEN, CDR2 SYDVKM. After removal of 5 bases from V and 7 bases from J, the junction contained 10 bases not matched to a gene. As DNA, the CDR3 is TGTGCCAGCAGTACACCCGGGACAGGGGGGAGGCAGCCCCAGCATTTT. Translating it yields CASSTPGTGGRQPQHF.

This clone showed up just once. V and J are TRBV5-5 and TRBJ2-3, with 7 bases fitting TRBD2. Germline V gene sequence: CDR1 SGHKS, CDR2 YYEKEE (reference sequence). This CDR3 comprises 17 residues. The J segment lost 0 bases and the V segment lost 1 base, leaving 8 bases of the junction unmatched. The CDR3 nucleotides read TGTGCCAGCAGCTTGTTGTGGGCGGGAGCTAGCACAGATACGCAGTATTTT. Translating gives CASSLLWAGASTDTQYF.

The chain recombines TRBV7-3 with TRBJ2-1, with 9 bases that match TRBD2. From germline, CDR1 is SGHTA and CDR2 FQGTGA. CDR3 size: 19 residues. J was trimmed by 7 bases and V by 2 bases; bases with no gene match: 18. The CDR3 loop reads CASSLPLSVVAGVGNEQFF. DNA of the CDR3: TGTGCCAGCAGCTTACCTCTATCCGTGGTAGCGGGAGTAGGGAATGAGCAGTTCTTC.

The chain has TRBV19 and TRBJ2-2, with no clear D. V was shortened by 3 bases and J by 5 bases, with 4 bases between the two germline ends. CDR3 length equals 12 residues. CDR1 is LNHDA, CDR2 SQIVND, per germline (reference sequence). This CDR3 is CASSMGTGELFF. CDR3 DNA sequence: TGTGCCAGTAGTATGGGGACCGGGGAGCTGTTTTTT.

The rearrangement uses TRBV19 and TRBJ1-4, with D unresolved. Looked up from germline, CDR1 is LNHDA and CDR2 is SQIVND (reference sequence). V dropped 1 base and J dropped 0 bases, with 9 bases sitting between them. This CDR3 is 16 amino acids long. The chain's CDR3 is CASSIAGGATNEKLFF. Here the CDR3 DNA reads TGTGCCAGTAGTATAGCGGGCGGAGCAACTAATGAAAAACTGTTTTTT.